One and the same sample provided the 7 T cell receptor beta chains below, sequenced in a study of neoadjuvant anti-PD-1 for oral cavity cancer. The repertoire was sequenced with immunoSEQ multiplex PCR; TCRdb's copy has only in-frame clones and lacks some. The sample records approximately 16,000 clones, 40% being singletons. Time point reported: after neoadjuvant nivolumab, at surgical resection. Sequenced here: tumor tissue, sampled after nivolumab (anti-PD-1) treatment. Receptors were obtained from a person aged 40 to 85 with oral cavity squamous cell carcinoma.

The rearrangement joins TRBV7-2 to TRBJ1-1; 7 bases agree with TRBD1. The CDR3 has 15 amino acids. The ends lost 1 base at V and 4 bases at J; junction bases unmatched: 6. Germline lookup yields CDR1 SGHTA and CDR2 FQGNSA. The CDR3 region is CASSLERAGGTEAFF. As DNA, the CDR3 is TGTGCCAGCAGCTTAGAACGGGCAGGGGGCACTGAAGCTTTCTTT.

This CDR3 is CASSYPEGAFF. In DNA, the CDR3 is TGTGCCAGCAGTTACCCAGAGGGTGCGTTCTTC. The chain joins TRBV6-6 to TRBJ2-1; tentative D call: TRBD2 (5 bases). The CDR3 has 11 amino acids. Germline loops: CDR1 MNHNY, CDR2 SVGAGI (reference sequence). Trimming took 2 bases from V and 15 from J, leaving 11 bases between them.

This CDR3 reads CASSLTGAQETQYF. CDR3 in DNA: TGTGCCAGCAGCCTAACGGGGGCTCAAGAGACCCAGTACTTC. The gene calls are TRBV7-9 and TRBJ2-5; D tentatively reads TRBD1 or TRBD2 (6 bases each). This CDR3 is built from 14 residues. Germline-derived CDR1 and CDR2 are SEHNR and FQNEAQ (reference sequence). The V end lost 5 bases, the J end lost 2 bases, and 12 bases lay between the germline ends.

This clone was found a few times. The rearrangement joins TRBV2 to TRBJ1-2; D perhaps matches TRBD1 (6 bases). CDR3 length equals 15 residues. Deletions cut 5 bases from V and 6 bases from J, with 19 bases between. Germline V gene data show CDR1 as SNHLY and CDR2 as FYNNEI. The CDR3 DNA reads TGTGCCAGCAGTTTACTTAGACAGAGGGGGGATGGCTACACCTTC. Translated, it gives CASSLLRQRGDGYTF.

The J gene is TRBJ2-2, the V gene TRBV5-6; 13 nucleotides line up with TRBD2. Germline V gives CDR1 SGHDT, CDR2 YYEEEE. V lost 1 base, J lost 7 bases, and 4 bases stayed unmatched. The CDR3 contains 16 residues. DNA of the CDR3: TGTGCCAGCAGCTTGAGACTAGCGGGGGGCGTCGGGGAGCTGTTTTTT. Protein product: CASSLRLAGGVGELFF.

J is TRBJ2-7 and V is TRBV5-4; D might be TRBD1 (5 bases). CDR3 length equals 13 residues. The V gene's germline CDR1 is SGHNT and CDR2 YYREEE (reference sequence). Trimming removed 5 bases at V and 2 bases at J, with 11 bases between. The CDR3 reads CASRRQGTYEQYF. The CDR3 bases are TGTGCCAGCAGACGCCAGGGTACCTACGAGCAGTACTTC.

The rearrangement uses TRBV6-5 and TRBJ2-3, with TRBD1 matching over 11 bases. CDR3 length: 14 residues. Germline CDR1 MNHEY, CDR2 SVGAGI. J lost 7 bases, V lost 2 bases, and 2 bases had no gene match. CDR3 in amino acids: CASSYGDRGYTQYF. CDR3 in DNA: TGTGCCAGCAGTTACGGGGACAGGGGGTATACGCAGTATTTT.